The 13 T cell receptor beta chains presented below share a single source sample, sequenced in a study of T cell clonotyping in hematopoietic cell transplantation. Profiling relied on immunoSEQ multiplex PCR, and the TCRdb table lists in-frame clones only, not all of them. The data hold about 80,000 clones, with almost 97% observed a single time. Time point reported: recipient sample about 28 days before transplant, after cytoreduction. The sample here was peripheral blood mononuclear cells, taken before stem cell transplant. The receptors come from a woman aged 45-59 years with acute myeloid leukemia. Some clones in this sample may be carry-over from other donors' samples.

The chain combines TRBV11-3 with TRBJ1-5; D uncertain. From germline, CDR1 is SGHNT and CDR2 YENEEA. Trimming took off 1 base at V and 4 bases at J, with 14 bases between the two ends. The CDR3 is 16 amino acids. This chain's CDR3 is CASSLGVEGRNQPQHF. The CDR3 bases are TGTGCCAGCAGCTTAGGCGTTGAAGGAAGAAATCAGCCCCAGCATTTT.

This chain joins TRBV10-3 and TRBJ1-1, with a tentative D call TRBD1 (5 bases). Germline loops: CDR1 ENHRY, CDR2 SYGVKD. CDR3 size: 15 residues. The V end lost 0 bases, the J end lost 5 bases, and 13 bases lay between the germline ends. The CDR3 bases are TGTGCCATCAGTGAGTCGCAGGGCTCGAGGACTGAAGCTTTCTTT. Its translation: CAISESQGSRTEAFF.

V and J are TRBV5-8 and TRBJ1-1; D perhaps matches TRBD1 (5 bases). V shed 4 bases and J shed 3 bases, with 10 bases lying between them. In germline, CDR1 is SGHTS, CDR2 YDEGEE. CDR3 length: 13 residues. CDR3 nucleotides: TGTGCCAGCAGCAGGGACCTGGACACTGAAGCTTTCTTT. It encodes CASSRDLDTEAFF.

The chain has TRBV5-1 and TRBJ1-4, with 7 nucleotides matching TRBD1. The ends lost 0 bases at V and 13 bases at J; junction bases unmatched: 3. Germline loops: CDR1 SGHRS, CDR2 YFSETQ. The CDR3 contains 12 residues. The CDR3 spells CASSLAGGGLFF. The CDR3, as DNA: TGCGCCAGCAGCTTGGCAGGGGGAGGACTGTTTTTT. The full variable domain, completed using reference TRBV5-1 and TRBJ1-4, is KAGVTQTPRYLIKTRGQQVTLSCSPISGHRSVSWYQQTPGQGLQFLFEYFSETQRNKGNFPGRFSGRQFSNSRSEMNVSTLELGDSALYLCASSLAGGGLFFGSGTQLSVL.

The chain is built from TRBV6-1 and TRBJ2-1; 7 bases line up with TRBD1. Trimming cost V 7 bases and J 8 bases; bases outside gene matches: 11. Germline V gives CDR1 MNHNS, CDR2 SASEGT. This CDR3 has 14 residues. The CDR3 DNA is TGTGCCAGCATTCCAAGGACAGGCCGGGATGAGCAGTTCTTC. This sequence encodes CASIPRTGRDEQFF.

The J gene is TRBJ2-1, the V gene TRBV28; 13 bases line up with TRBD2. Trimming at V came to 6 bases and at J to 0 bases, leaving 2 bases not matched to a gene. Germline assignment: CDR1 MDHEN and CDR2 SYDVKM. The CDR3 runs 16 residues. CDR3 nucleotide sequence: TGTGCCAGCAGACGGACTAGCGGGAGCTCCTACAATGAGCAGTTCTTC. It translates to CASRRTSGSSYNEQFF.

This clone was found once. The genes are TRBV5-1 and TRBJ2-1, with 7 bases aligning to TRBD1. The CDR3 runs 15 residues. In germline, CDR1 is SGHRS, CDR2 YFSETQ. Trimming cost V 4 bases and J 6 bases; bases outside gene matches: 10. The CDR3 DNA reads TGCGCCAGCAGCCCGACAGGGATCCCACCCAATGAGCAGTTCTTC. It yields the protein CASSPTGIPPNEQFF.

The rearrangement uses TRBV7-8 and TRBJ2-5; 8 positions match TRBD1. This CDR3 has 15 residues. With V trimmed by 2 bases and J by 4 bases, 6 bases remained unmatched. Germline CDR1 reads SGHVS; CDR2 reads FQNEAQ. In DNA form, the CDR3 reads TGTGCCAGCAGCTTAAACAGGGGGAGGTCAGAGACCCAGTACTTC. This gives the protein CASSLNRGRSETQYF.

The CDR3 bases are TGTGCCAGCCTGTGGTCGGGGAGCCCCTACGAGCAGTACTTC. Protein sequence: CASLWSGSPYEQYF. This sequence joins TRBV2 and TRBJ2-7; D perhaps matches TRBD2 (5 bases). The CDR3 runs 14 residues. In germline, CDR1 is SNHLY, CDR2 FYNNEI. Deletions cut 8 bases from V and 2 bases from J, with 16 bases between.

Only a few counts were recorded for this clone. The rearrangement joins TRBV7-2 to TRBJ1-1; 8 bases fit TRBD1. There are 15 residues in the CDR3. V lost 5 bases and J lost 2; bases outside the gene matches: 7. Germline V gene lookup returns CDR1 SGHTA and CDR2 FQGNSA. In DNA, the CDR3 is TGTGCCAGCAGCCTGGATCAGGGGGCAAACACTGAAGCTTTCTTT. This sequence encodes CASSLDQGANTEAFF.

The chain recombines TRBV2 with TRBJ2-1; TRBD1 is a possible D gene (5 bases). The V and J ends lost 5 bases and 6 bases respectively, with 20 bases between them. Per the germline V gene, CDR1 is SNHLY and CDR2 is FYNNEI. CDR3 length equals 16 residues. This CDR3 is CASSLLAGLVGNEQFF. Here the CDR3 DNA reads TGTGCCAGCAGTCTCCTCGCAGGGTTGGTAGGCAATGAGCAGTTCTTC. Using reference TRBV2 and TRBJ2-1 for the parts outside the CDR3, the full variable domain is EPEVTQTPSHQVTQMGQEVILRCVPISNHLYFYWYRQILGQKVEFLVSFYNNEISEKSEIFDDQFSVERPDGSNFTLKIRSTKLEDSAMYFCASSLLAGLVGNEQFFGPGTRLTVL.

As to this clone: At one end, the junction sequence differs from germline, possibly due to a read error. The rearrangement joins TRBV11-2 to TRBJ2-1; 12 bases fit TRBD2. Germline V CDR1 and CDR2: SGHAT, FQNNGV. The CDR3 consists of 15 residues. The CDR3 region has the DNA TGTGCCAGCAGCCCCGGACTAGCGGGAACCAATGTGCAGTTCTTC. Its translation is CASSPGLAGTNVQFF.

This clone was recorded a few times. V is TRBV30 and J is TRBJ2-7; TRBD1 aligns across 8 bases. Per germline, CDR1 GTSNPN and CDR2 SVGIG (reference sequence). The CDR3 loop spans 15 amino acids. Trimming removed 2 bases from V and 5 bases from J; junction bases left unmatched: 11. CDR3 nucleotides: TGTGCCTGGAGTCGTGGACAGGGAGGATCCGACGAGCAGTACTTC. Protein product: CAWSRGQGGSDEQYF. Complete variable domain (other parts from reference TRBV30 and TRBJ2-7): SQTIHQWPATLVQPVGSPLSLECTVEGTSNPNLYWYRQAAGRGLQLLFYSVGIGQISSEVPQNLSASRPQDRQFILSSKKLLLSDSGFYLCAWSRGQGGSDEQYFGPGTRLTVT.